This entry is about one T cell receptor (beta chain). Its antigen is not known. Sequencing was performed with immunoSEQ multiplex PCR; in TCRdb, only in-frame clones are kept and a portion is missing. The sample shows tens of thousands of clones, about nine tenths of them seen only once. Germline CDR1 reads SGHRS; CDR2 reads YFSETQ. V lost 4 bases and J lost 3, with 10 bases in between. This CDR3 spans 13 amino acids. This sample was taken from a study of T cell responses to AZD1222 COVID-19 vaccine. General study results and limits: Spike-wide coverage was observed for vaccine-associated CD4 TCRs, with dominant responses at 160-218 and 743-854. Clonal diversity was possibly underestimated, and white British individuals and females predominated among donors. Repertoire samples came only from after the peak T cell response. Elevations in Spike-specific TCR breadth and depth followed administration of two AZD1222 doses.

The sequence was collected from an adult who received the AZD1222 COVID-19 vaccine. Sequenced material: peripheral blood, taken 28 days after the second AZD1222 dose. The J gene is TRBJ1-2, the V gene TRBV5-1; the D gene is possibly TRBD1 (5 bases). CDR3 protein: CASSPTGDYGYTF. The CDR3, as DNA: TGCGCCAGCAGCCCGACGGGGGACTATGGCTACACCTTC.